The clone carrying this T cell receptor beta chain was found a few times. As yet, its antigen is unknown. Time point specified: peripheral blood 6 weeks after treatment start. The sample belongs to a study of PD-L1 blockade in urothelial cancer. Study background: About 90% of the roughly 29 patients were men whose urothelial cancer was bladder-origin. Prior chemotherapy regimens per patient numbered 0 to 3. Study-level findings and limits: A pretreatment blood TCR clonality that fell below the median predicted better progression-free and overall survival. Larger 3-week expansion of tumor-associated blood clones was seen in durable-benefit patients.

Produced via immunoSEQ multiplex PCR; TCRdb's table is partial and in-frame only. The sample lists 75,000 to 95,000 clones, approximately 89% seen once, with 0.87% in the top ten. V trimming: 5 bases; J trimming: 4 bases; junction bases outside the gene matches: 10. The CDR3 is 15 amino acids. CDR1 is SGHTA and CDR2 is FQGNSA in the germline V gene. V and J are TRBV7-2 and TRBJ2-7, with 8 bases matching TRBD1. This sequence originates from an elderly woman with urothelial cancer. This specimen was PBMCs, taken around atezolizumab (anti-PD-L1) treatment. CDR3 residues: CASSQGALAVYEQYF. CDR3 bases: TGTGCCAGCAGCCAGGGGGCTTTAGCGGTATACGAGCAGTACTTC.